The 23 T cell receptor beta chains listed next were all sequenced from one sample in a study of CD8+ T cells in alopecia areata. Reverse transcription of extracted RNA yielded cDNA, which provided the sequencing template. Some clones are missing from TCRdb's copy, which holds only in-frame ones; the method was immunoSEQ multiplex PCR. The table shows about 200,000 clones, with approximately 53% occurring only once. Input material: CD8+ T cells sorted from blood. These receptors all stem from a human donor in good health.

The chain joins TRBV7-9 to TRBJ2-1; weak D call: TRBD1 (5 bases). Per the germline V gene, CDR1 is SEHNR and CDR2 is FQNEAQ (reference sequence). V lost 4 bases, J lost 0 bases, and 13 bases lay in between. The CDR3 loop spans 16 amino acids. The CDR3, as DNA: TGTGCCAGCAGCTCGGACACACCGAGCTCCTACAATGAGCAGTTCTTC. Its protein is CASSSDTPSSYNEQFF.

About this clone: A read error may be the cause here, since a much bigger clone is one base away. The chain has TRBV7-2 and TRBJ1-6; 8 nucleotides agree with TRBD1. The CDR3 consists of 14 residues. Germline V CDR1 and CDR2: SGHTA, FQGNSA. V trimming: 6 bases; J trimming: 5 bases; junction bases outside the gene matches: 3. The CDR3 nucleotides read TGTGCCAGCAGTTGGGGACAGGATAATTCACCCCTCCACTTT. The encoded protein is CASSWGQDNSPLHF. The complete variable domain, with remaining parts taken from reference TRBV7-2 and TRBJ1-6, reads GAGVSQSPSNKVTEKGKDVELRCDPISGHTALYWYRQSLGQGLEFLIYFQGNSAPDKSGLPSDRFSAERTGGSVSTLTIQRTQQEDSAVYLCASSWGQDNSPLHFGNGTRLTVT.

This clone has a handful of counts. The chain joins TRBV29-1 to TRBJ2-7; no reliable D call. This CDR3 region has 12 residues. In germline, CDR1 is SQVTM, CDR2 ANQGSEA. V was shortened by 4 bases and J by 6 bases, with 13 bases between the two germline ends. The DNA for the CDR3 is TGCAGCGTTGCTGGTCTGGGGTTCGAGCAGTACTTC. It yields the protein CSVAGLGFEQYF.

The V and J genes are TRBV5-1 and TRBJ2-1; tentatively, D is TRBD1 or TRBD2 (5 bases each). Germline V gives CDR1 SGHRS, CDR2 YFSETQ. The CDR3 is 15 amino acids. The germline V and J ends were trimmed by 4 bases and 2 bases, with 13 bases remaining between them. The CDR3 region has the DNA TGCGCCAGCAGCCACTGGACGGGGCCCTACAATGAGCAGTTCTTC. It translates to CASSHWTGPYNEQFF.

There are a few counts of this clone. The chain recombines TRBV5-5 with TRBJ2-2; 7 bases are a match to TRBD1. V lost 4 bases to trimming and J lost 0 bases; unmatched junction nucleotides: 3. Germline lookup yields CDR1 SGHKS and CDR2 YYEKEE (reference sequence). CDR3 length equals 15 residues. The CDR3 is CASSPQGANTGELFF. In nucleotides, the CDR3 is TGTGCCAGCAGCCCCCAGGGGGCGAACACCGGGGAGCTGTTTTTT.

The chain has TRBV18 and TRBJ2-2; D unclear. Germline CDR1 KGHSH, CDR2 LQKENI. Trimming took 4 bases from V and 3 from J, leaving 9 bases between them. The CDR3 extends over 14 amino acids. The CDR3 bases are TGTGCCAGCTCACTCAGAAGGGACACCGGGGAGCTGTTTTTT. Its translation is CASSLRRDTGELFF. Complete variable domain (other parts from reference TRBV18 and TRBJ2-2): NAGVMQNPRHLVRRRGQEARLRCSPMKGHSHVYWYRQLPEEGLKFMVYLQKENIIDESGMPKERFSAEFPKEGPSILRIQQVVRGDSAAYFCASSLRRDTGELFFGEGSRLTVL.

This clone was seen more than once but under ten times. This rearrangement joins TRBV4-2 to TRBJ2-7, with 7 bases aligning to TRBD1. The germline V gene encodes CDR1 LGHNA and CDR2 YNFKEQ. V was clipped by 0 bases and J by 0 bases; unmatched bases: 5. CDR3 length: 16 residues. CDR3 coding DNA: TGTGCCAGCAGCCAAGATCAGACAGGGAGCTCCTACGAGCAGTACTTC. Protein: CASSQDQTGSSYEQYF.

The V and J genes are TRBV5-6 and TRBJ2-1; D not resolved. CDR3 length equals 13 residues. The V gene's germline CDR1 is SGHDT and CDR2 YYEEEE. The V gene lost 4 bases and the J gene lost 5 bases, with 10 bases spanning the gap. CDR3 protein: CASSPGPNNEQFF. Written as DNA, the CDR3 is TGTGCCAGCAGCCCCGGGCCGAACAATGAGCAGTTCTTC.

The rearrangement joins TRBV15 to TRBJ2-3, with 11 bases aligning to TRBD1. V gave up 11 bases and J gave up 6 bases; unmatched junction bases: 4. The CDR3 covers 12 residues. CDR1 and CDR2 (germline): LNHNV, YYDKDF (reference sequence). The CDR3, as DNA: TGTGCCTCCGGGACAGGGGGGGATACGCAGTATTTT. This encodes CASGTGGDTQYF.

This rearrangement joins TRBV4-1 to TRBJ1-2; the D is unclear. The CDR3 length is 15 residues. Trimming cost V 0 bases and J 0 bases, with 8 bases left between them. CDR1 is MGHRA, CDR2 YSYEKL, per germline. The CDR3 sequence is CASSQEGKANYGYTF. CDR3 bases: TGCGCCAGCAGCCAAGAAGGAAAAGCTAACTATGGCTACACCTTC.

This chain's CDR3 is CASSHDRDYTEAFF. The CDR3 DNA follows: TGTGCCAGCAGCCACGACAGGGATTACACTGAAGCTTTCTTT. The rearrangement uses TRBV6-6 and TRBJ1-1; 7 bases map to TRBD1. V lost 6 bases and J lost 3; bases outside the gene matches: 7. Germline values: CDR1 MNHNY, CDR2 SVGAGI (reference sequence). The CDR3 has 14 amino acids.

The chain is built from TRBV7-2 and TRBJ2-5, with 9 bases that match TRBD2. CDR1 is SGHTA, CDR2 FQGNSA, per germline. The CDR3 is 16 residues long. V shed 4 bases and J 2 bases; nucleotides not matched to a gene: 8. The CDR3 DNA reads TGTGCCAGCAGCTGGGGCAGCGGGGGGTCTCAAGAGACCCAGTACTTC. Translation: CASSWGSGGSQETQYF.

The chain recombines TRBV7-9 with TRBJ2-7; D possibly uses TRBD1 or TRBD2 (5 bases each). This CDR3 is built from 14 residues. In germline, CDR1 is SEHNR, CDR2 FQNEAQ (reference sequence). Trimming took 5 bases from V and 0 from J, leaving 11 bases between them. The CDR3 DNA reads TGTGCCAGCAGCCCTCGGGACCGCTCCTACGAGCAGTACTTC. It is translated as CASSPRDRSYEQYF.

The chain employs TRBV29-1 and TRBJ2-1, with D perhaps matching TRBD1 or TRBD2 (5 bases each). Between the trimmed V and J ends, which lost 5 bases and 4 bases, there was a span of 12 bases. Per the germline V gene, CDR1 is SQVTM and CDR2 is ANQGSEA. The length of the CDR3 is 13 residues. The CDR3: CSVISGRYNEQFF. CDR3 in DNA: TGCAGCGTTATATCGGGACGGTACAATGAGCAGTTCTTC.

The V and J genes are TRBV29-1 and TRBJ2-2, with no clear D. V lost 6 bases and J 0 bases, leaving 11 bases between the germline ends. This CDR3 spans 14 amino acids. CDR1 is SQVTM, CDR2 ANQGSEA, per germline. The CDR3 region is CSVVTLSNTGELFF. In DNA form, the CDR3 reads TGCAGCGTCGTGACATTATCGAACACCGGGGAGCTGTTTTTT.

The V call is TRBV9, the J call TRBJ2-1; perhaps D is TRBD1 or TRBD2 (5 bases each). This CDR3 has 15 amino acids. V dropped 4 bases and J dropped 2 bases, with 13 bases sitting between them. Germline CDR1 reads SGDLS; CDR2 reads YYNGEE. CDR3 region: CASSPRGGTYNEQFF. The CDR3 DNA is TGTGCCAGCAGCCCTCGTGGGGGTACCTACAATGAGCAGTTCTTC.

In this sample, this clone turned up once. The chain uses TRBV4-1 and TRBJ1-5; D is possibly TRBD1 (5 bases). Germline V gene data show CDR1 as MGHRA and CDR2 as YSYEKL. The CDR3 extends over 16 amino acids. The V gene lost 0 bases and the J gene lost 0 bases, with 9 bases spanning the gap. This CDR3 is CASSQEEGYSNQPQHF. The CDR3 region has the DNA TGCGCCAGCAGCCAAGAGGAGGGGTATAGCAATCAGCCCCAGCATTTT.

The V call is TRBV27, the J call TRBJ2-3; TRBD1 is a possible D gene (6 bases). In germline, CDR1 is MNHEY, CDR2 SMNVEV (reference sequence). Trimming took off 8 bases at V and 4 bases at J, with 13 bases between the two ends. The CDR3 contains 13 residues. DNA of the CDR3: TGTGCCAGCGCTCAGGGGCGGTCAGATACGCAGTATTTT. It is translated as CASAQGRSDTQYF.

This chain uses TRBV2 with TRBJ2-5, with D tentatively TRBD2 (5 bases). Trimming removed 5 bases from V and 1 base from J, with 14 bases in between. The CDR3 consists of 15 residues. Germline lookup yields CDR1 SNHLY and CDR2 FYNNEI. The CDR3 loop is CASSQSPGSQETQYF. CDR3 sequence (DNA): TGTGCCAGCAGTCAATCGCCGGGGTCCCAAGAGACCCAGTACTTC.

The table lists this clone with a few counts. The V gene is TRBV4-2, the J gene TRBJ2-7; D is possibly TRBD2 (5 bases). Per germline, CDR1 LGHNA and CDR2 YNFKEQ. CDR3 length equals 14 residues. Trimming removed 0 bases from V and 6 bases from J, with 12 bases in between. DNA for the CDR3: TGTGCCAGCAGCCAAGATCTCCCGGCGGGCGAGCAGTACTTC. It specifies CASSQDLPAGEQYF.

In this sample, this clone turned up a few times. V is TRBV7-9 and J is TRBJ1-1; D call uncertain. Per the germline V gene, CDR1 is SEHNR and CDR2 is FQNEAQ (reference sequence). V lost 1 base, J lost 8 bases, and 11 bases lay in between. The CDR3 runs to 13 residues. The CDR3 DNA reads as TGTGCCAGCAGCTTAGGTGGAGTGGAGGAAGCTTTCTTT. The encoded protein is CASSLGGVEEAFF.

V usage is TRBV25-1 and J usage is TRBJ2-3; D unresolved. Germline loops: CDR1 MGHDK, CDR2 SYGVNS. The CDR3 is 15 residues long. V shed 1 base and J shed 2 bases, with 10 bases lying between them. CDR3 protein: CASSELGSSTDTQYF. CDR3 DNA: TGTGCCAGCAGTGAATTGGGGTCGTCCACAGATACGCAGTATTTT.

This clone was seen a few times. Distinct nucleotide sequences in the sample also encode this CDR3. The rearrangement joins TRBV7-9 to TRBJ1-6; unclear D gene. The germline V gene encodes CDR1 SEHNR and CDR2 FQNEAQ (reference sequence). Trimming took off 5 bases at V and 7 bases at J, with 6 bases between the two ends. This CDR3 spans 12 amino acids. The CDR3 sequence is CASSLGNSPLHF. In DNA form, the CDR3 reads TGTGCCAGCAGCCTAGGGAATTCACCCCTCCACTTT.